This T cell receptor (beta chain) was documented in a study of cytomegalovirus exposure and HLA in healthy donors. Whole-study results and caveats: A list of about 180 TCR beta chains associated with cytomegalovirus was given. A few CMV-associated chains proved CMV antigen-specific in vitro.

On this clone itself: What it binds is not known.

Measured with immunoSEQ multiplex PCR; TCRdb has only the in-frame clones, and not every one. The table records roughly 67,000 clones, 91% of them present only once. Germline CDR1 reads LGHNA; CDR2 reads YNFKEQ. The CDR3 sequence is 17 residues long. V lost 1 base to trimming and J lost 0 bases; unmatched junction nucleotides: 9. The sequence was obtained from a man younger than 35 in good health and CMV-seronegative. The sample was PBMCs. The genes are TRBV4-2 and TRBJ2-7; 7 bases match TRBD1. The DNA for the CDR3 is TGTGCCAGCAGCCAAGGGTCATCGGGACAGAGCTCCTACGAGCAGTACTTC. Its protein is CASSQGSSGQSSYEQYF.